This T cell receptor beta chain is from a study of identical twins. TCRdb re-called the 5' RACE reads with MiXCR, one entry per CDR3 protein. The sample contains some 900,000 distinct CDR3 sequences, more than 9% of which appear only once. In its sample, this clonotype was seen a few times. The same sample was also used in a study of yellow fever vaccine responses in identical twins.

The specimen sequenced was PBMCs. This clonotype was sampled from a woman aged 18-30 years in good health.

The chain's CDR3 is CASSLIGQGLYEQFF. The CDR3 nucleotides are TGTGCCAGCAGCTTAATAGGACAGGGGTTGTATGAGCAGTTCTTC. The chain uses TRBV7-3 and TRBJ2-1; 9 bases agree with TRBD1. Germline V CDR1 and CDR2: SGHTA, FQGTGA. V lost 1 base, J lost 8 bases, and 6 bases stayed unmatched. The CDR3 is 15 amino acids.